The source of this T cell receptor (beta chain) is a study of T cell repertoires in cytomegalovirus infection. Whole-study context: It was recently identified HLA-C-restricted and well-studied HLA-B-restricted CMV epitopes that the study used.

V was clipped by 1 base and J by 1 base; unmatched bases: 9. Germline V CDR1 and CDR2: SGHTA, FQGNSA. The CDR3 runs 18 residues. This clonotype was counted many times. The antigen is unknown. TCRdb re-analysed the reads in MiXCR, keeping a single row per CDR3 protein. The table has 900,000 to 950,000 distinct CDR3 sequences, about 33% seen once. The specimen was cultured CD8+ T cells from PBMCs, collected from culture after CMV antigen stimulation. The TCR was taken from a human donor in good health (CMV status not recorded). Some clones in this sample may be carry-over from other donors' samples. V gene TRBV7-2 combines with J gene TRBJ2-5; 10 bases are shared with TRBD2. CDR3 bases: TGTGCCAGCAGCTTAGAAAGGCTAGCGGGGGCCATCCAAGAGACCCAGTACTTC. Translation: CASSLERLAGAIQETQYF.